This entry describes one TCR beta chain. This sample is drawn from a study of blood T cell repertoires in COVID-19. In the study overall: Spain, Italy and the United States supplied samples that represented acute and convalescent COVID-19. T cells, B-cell-depleted T cells, or PBMCs provided the cDNA or gDNA that served as material.

This CDR3 is built from 14 residues. V shed 5 bases and J 0 bases; nucleotides not matched to a gene: 2. CDR1 is GTSNPN, CDR2 SVGIG, per germline (reference sequence). Source study methods: Amplifying reference gene primers gave estimates of nucleated cell counts. This table comes from immunoSEQ multiplex PCR, and its TCRdb copy is limited to in-frame clones, with some not included. Clone size and the V and J calls come from that table; the DNA yielded D and trimming. There are approximately 150,000 clones in the sample; approximately 87% occur only once, and around 4% lies in the top ten. The sequence was obtained from an older woman with acute or convalescent COVID-19. This chain uses TRBV30 with TRBJ2-2; 8 positions agree with TRBD2. The sequencing input was peripheral blood. The CDR3 spells CAWYSGANTGELFF. The CDR3 nucleotides read TGTGCCTGGTATAGCGGGGCGAACACCGGGGAGCTGTTTTTT.